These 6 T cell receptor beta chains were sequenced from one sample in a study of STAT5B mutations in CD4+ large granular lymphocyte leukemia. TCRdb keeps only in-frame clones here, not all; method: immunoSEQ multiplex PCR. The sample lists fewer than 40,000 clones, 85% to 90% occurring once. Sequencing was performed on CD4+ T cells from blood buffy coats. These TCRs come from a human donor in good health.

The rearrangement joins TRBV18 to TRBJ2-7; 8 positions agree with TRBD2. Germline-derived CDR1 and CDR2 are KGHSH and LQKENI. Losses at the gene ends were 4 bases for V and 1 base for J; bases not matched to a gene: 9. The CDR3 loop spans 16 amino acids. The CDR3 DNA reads TGTGCCAGCTCACGAGTAGCGGGGCTGTCTTCCTACGAGCAGTACTTC. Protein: CASSRVAGLSSYEQYF.

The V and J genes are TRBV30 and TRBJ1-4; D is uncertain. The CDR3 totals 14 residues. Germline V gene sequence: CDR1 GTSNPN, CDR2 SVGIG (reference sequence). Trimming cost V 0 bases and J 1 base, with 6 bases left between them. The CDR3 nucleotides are TGTGCCTGGAGTGTAGGAGGAACTAATGAAAAACTGTTTTTT. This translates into CAWSVGGTNEKLFF.

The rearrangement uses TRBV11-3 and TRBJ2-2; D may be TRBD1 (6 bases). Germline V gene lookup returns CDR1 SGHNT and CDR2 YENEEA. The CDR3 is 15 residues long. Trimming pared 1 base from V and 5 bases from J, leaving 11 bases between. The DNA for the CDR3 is TGTGCCAGCAGCTTAGTTCTGGGGGCGACCGGGGAGCTGTTTTTT. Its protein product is CASSLVLGATGELFF.

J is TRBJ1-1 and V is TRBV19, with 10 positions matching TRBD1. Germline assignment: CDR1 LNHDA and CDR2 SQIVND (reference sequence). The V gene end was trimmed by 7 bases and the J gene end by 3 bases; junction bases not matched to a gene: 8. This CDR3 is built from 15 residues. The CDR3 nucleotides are TGTGCCAGTACCCCGGACAGGGGGTGGGACACTGAAGCTTTCTTT. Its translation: CASTPDRGWDTEAFF.

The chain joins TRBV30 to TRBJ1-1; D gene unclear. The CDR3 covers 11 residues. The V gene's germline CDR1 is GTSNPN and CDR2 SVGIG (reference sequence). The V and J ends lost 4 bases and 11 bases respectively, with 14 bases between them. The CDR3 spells CAWMRTPGAFF. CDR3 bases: TGTGCCTGGATGAGAACGCCGGGCGCTTTCTTT.

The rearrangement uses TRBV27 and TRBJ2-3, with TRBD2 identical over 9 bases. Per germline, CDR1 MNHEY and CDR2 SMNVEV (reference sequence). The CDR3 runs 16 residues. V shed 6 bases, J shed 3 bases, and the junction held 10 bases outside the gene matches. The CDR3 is CASRTLTSGVTDTQYF. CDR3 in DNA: TGTGCCAGCAGGACTCTGACTAGCGGCGTAACAGATACGCAGTATTTT.